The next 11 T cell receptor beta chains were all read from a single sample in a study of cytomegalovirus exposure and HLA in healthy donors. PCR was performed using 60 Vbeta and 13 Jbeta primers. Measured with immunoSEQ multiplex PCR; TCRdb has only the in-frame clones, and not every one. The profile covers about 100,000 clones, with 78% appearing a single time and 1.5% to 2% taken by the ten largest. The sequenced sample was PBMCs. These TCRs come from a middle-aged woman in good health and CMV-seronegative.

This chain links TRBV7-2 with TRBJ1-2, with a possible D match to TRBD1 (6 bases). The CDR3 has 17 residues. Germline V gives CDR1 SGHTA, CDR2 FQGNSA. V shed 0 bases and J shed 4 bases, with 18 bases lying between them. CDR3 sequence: CASSLAIRDEGGYGYTF. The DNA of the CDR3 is TGTGCCAGCAGCTTAGCTATCAGGGACGAAGGGGGCTATGGCTACACCTTC.

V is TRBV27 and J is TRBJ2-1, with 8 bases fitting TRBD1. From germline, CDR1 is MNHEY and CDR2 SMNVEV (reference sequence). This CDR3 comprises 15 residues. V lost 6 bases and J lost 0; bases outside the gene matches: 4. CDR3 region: CASSGQGSSYNEQFF. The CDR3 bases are TGTGCCAGCAGCGGACAGGGCAGCTCCTACAATGAGCAGTTCTTC.

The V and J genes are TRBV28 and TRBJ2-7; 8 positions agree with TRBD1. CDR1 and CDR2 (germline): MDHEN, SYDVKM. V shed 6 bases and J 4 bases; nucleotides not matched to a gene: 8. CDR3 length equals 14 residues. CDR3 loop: CASRDRAAGYEQYF. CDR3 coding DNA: TGTGCCAGCAGGGACAGGGCCGCGGGGTACGAGCAGTACTTC. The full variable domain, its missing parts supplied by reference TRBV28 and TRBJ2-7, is DVKVTQSSRYLVKRTGEKVFLECVQDMDHENMFWYRQDPGLGLRLIYFSYDVKMKEKGDIPEGYSVSREKKERFSLILESASTNQTSMYLCASRDRAAGYEQYFGPGTRLTVT.

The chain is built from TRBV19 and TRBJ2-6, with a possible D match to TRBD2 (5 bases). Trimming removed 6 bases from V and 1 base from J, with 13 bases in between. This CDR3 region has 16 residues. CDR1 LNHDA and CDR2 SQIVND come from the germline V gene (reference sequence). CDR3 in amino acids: CASSPGGDSGANVLTF. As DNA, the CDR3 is TGTGCCAGTAGCCCCGGAGGCGATTCTGGGGCCAACGTCCTGACTTTC.

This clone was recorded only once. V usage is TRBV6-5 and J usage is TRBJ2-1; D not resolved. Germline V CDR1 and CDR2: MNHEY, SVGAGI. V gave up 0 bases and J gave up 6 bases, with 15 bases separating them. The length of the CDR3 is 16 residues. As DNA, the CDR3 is TGTGCCAGCAGTTACTCGAGACCATTAACGGGCAATGAGCAGTTCTTC. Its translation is CASSYSRPLTGNEQFF.

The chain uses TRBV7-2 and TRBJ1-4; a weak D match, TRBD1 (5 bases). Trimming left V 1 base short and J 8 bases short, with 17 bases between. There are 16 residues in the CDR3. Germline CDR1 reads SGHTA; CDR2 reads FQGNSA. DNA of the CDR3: TGTGCCAGCAGCTTAGTGGGGGGTAGAATCGGAGAAAAACTGTTTTTT. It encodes CASSLVGGRIGEKLFF. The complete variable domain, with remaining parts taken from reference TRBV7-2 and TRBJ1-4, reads GAGVSQSPSNKVTEKGKDVELRCDPISGHTALYWYRQSLGQGLEFLIYFQGNSAPDKSGLPSDRFSAERTGGSVSTLTIQRTQQEDSAVYLCASSLVGGRIGEKLFFGSGTQLSVL.

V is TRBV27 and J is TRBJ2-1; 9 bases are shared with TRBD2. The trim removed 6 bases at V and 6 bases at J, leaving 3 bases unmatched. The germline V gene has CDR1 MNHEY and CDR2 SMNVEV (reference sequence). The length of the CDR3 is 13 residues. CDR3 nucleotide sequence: TGTGCCAGCAGACCTAGCGGGGCCAATGAGCAGTTCTTC. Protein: CASRPSGANEQFF.

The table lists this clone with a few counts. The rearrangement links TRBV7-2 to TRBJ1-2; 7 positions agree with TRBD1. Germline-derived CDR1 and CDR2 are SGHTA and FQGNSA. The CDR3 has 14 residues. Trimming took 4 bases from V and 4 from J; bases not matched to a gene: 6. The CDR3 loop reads CASSSYRGGYGYTF. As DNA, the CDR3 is TGTGCCAGCAGCTCATACAGGGGAGGCTATGGCTACACCTTC.

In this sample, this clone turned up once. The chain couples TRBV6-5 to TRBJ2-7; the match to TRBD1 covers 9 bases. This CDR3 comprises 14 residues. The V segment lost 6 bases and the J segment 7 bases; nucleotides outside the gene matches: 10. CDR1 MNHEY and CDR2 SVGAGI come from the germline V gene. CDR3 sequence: CASRPGQGTFEQYF. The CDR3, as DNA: TGTGCCAGCAGGCCGGGACAGGGTACGTTTGAGCAGTACTTC.

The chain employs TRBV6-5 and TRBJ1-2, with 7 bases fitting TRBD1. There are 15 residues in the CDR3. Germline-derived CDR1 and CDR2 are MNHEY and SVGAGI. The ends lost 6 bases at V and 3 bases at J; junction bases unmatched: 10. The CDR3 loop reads CASSERQGWDYGYTF. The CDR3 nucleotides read TGTGCCAGCAGCGAACGACAGGGTTGGGACTATGGCTACACCTTC.

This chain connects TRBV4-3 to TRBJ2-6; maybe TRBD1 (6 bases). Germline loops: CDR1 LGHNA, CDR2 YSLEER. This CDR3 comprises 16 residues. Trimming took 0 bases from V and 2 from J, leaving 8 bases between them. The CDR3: CASSQEGGAGANVLTF. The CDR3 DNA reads TGCGCCAGCAGCCAAGAAGGGGGAGCTGGGGCCAACGTCCTGACTTTC.